The 30 T cell receptor beta chains listed next were all sequenced from one sample in a study of Ad26.COV2.S vaccination and SARS-CoV-2 variants. Some clones are missing from TCRdb's copy, which holds only in-frame ones; the method was immunoSEQ multiplex PCR. The sample includes 290,000 or so clones, 70% to 90% of them seen just once. Treatment defined: about 20 received Ad26.COV2.S at low or high dose, single or two shots; 5 received placebo; per-sample allocation not given. Following the first vaccine or placebo injection, samples were taken on day 63. The specimen was peripheral blood, collected in a trial of Ad26.COV2.S vaccine versus placebo. Every receptor here comes from a person aged 18-60 years who received the Ad26.COV2.S COVID-19 vaccine or a placebo.

V usage is TRBV10-3 and J usage is TRBJ1-1; D gene uncertain. The CDR3 runs 15 residues. V lost 0 bases, J lost 0 bases, and 8 bases lay in between. CDR1 is ENHRY and CDR2 is SYGVKD in the germline V gene. The chain's CDR3 is CAISESVVMNTEAFF. CDR3 in DNA: TGTGCCATCAGTGAGTCGGTAGTAATGAACACTGAAGCTTTCTTT.

The rearrangement joins TRBV24-1 to TRBJ2-7, with D perhaps matching TRBD1 (6 bases). This CDR3 contains 15 residues. Germline values: CDR1 KGHDR, CDR2 SFDVKD. V was trimmed by 3 bases and J by 7 bases, leaving 18 bases between them. As DNA, the CDR3 is TGTGCCACCAGTGATCGTGACAGGCGCGTTTGTGAGCAGTACTTC. Amino acid sequence: CATSDRDRRVCEQYF.

A word on this clone: This same CDR3 is encoded by further DNA sequences in the sample. This sequence joins TRBV11-2 and TRBJ1-1, with 8 bases aligning to TRBD1. The V gene's germline CDR1 is SGHAT and CDR2 FQNNGV. CDR3 length equals 13 residues. V shed 3 bases, J shed 3 bases, and the junction held 0 bases outside the gene matches. CDR3 coding DNA: TGTGCCAGCAGCTTGACAGGGGACACTGAAGCTTTCTTT. Amino acid sequence: CASSLTGDTEAFF.

The V call is TRBV12-3 or TRBV12-4, the J call TRBJ2-1; either TRBD1 or TRBD2 may fit D (5 bases each). Trimming took off 4 bases at V and 6 bases at J, with 7 bases between the two ends. This CDR3 has 12 residues. The CDR3 sequence: CASSWGSNEQFF. The CDR3 region has the DNA TGTGCCAGCAGTTGGGGGAGCAATGAGCAGTTCTTC.

CDR3 sequence: CASSPDSMNTEAFF. The CDR3 nucleotides read TGTGCCAGCAGCCCTGACAGCATGAACACTGAAGCTTTCTTT. This chain joins TRBV5-4 and TRBJ1-1, with a weak D call TRBD1 (5 bases). The CDR3 is 14 amino acids. Looked up from germline, CDR1 is SGHNT and CDR2 is YYREEE (reference sequence). V was pared by 4 bases and J by 0 bases, with 10 bases between.

This CDR3 reads CASSGGLAGTEQYF. CDR3 sequence (DNA): TGTGCCAGCAGCGGGGGACTAGCGGGAACCGAGCAGTACTTC. The V and J genes are TRBV5-6 and TRBJ2-7; 13 bases agree with TRBD2. The CDR3 contains 14 residues. Germline V gives CDR1 SGHDT, CDR2 YYEEEE. The trim removed 4 bases at V and 6 bases at J, leaving 4 bases unmatched. Complete variable domain (other parts from reference TRBV5-6 and TRBJ2-7): DAGVTQSPTHLIKTRGQQVTLRCSPKSGHDTVSWYQQALGQGPQFIFQYYEEEERQRGNFPDRFSGHQFPNYSSELNVNALLLGDSALYLCASSGGLAGTEQYFGPGTRLTVT.

The rearrangement joins TRBV18 to TRBJ2-7, with D maybe TRBD1 (6 bases). V lost 4 bases to trimming and J lost 3 bases, with 10 bases between them. The CDR3 spans 13 residues. CDR1 is KGHSH, CDR2 LQKENI, per germline. The CDR3 region is CASSQGEFYEQYF. CDR3 DNA sequence: TGTGCCAGCTCACAGGGGGAATTCTACGAGCAGTACTTC.

The V call is TRBV28, the J call TRBJ2-7; a weak D match, TRBD1 (6 bases). Germline-derived CDR1 and CDR2 are MDHEN and SYDVKM. This CDR3 contains 15 residues. Trimming cost V 3 bases and J 2 bases, with 14 bases left between them. The CDR3 sequence is CASSFPLGTTYEQYF. The DNA of the CDR3 is TGTGCCAGCAGTTTCCCTCTCGGGACAACCTACGAGCAGTACTTC.

The CDR3 reads CASSLITEAFF. The CDR3 DNA reads as TGTGCCAGCAGCTTAATCACTGAAGCTTTCTTT. The chain couples TRBV11-2 to TRBJ1-1; D remains ambiguous. This CDR3 contains 11 residues. Germline V gene data show CDR1 as SGHAT and CDR2 as FQNNGV. V lost 2 bases, J lost 4 bases, and 2 bases lay in between.

V gene TRBV6-4 combines with J gene TRBJ2-2; the match to TRBD2 covers 12 bases. Losses at the gene ends were 6 bases for V and 4 bases for J; bases not matched to a gene: 3. The germline gives CDR1 MRHNA, CDR2 SNTAGT. CDR3 length: 15 amino acids. The CDR3 DNA sequence: TGTGCCAGCAGACGACTAGCGGGAGCCACCGGGGAGCTGTTTTTT. Translating it yields CASRRLAGATGELFF.

The chain has TRBV7-2 and TRBJ1-1, with no clear D. The V gene lost 5 bases and the J gene lost 1 base, with 14 bases spanning the gap. The V gene's germline CDR1 is SGHTA and CDR2 FQGNSA. This CDR3 region has 15 residues. The CDR3 region has the DNA TGTGCCAGCAGCCCCCCCGGGTCGAAGAACACTGAAGCTTTCTTT. Translated, it gives CASSPPGSKNTEAFF.

The chain links TRBV5-5 to TRBJ2-5; TRBD2 matches at 7 bases. The CDR3 extends over 16 amino acids. The germline gives CDR1 SGHKS, CDR2 YYEKEE (reference sequence). Trimming took 2 bases from V and 1 from J; bases not matched to a gene: 8. The CDR3 is CASSFSRAGIQETQYF. CDR3 coding DNA: TGTGCCAGCAGCTTTAGTCGAGCGGGGATCCAAGAGACCCAGTACTTC.

The chain carries TRBV5-1 and TRBJ1-1; tentatively, D is TRBD1 (5 bases). Deletions cut 5 bases from V and 4 bases from J, with 15 bases between. The CDR3 has 14 residues. Germline V CDR1 and CDR2: SGHRS, YFSETQ. The CDR3 nucleotides read TGCGCCAGCAGTCAGGGTGGTACCGGCACTGAAGCTTTCTTT. Its translation is CASSQGGTGTEAFF. The full variable domain, its missing parts supplied by reference TRBV5-1 and TRBJ1-1, is KAGVTQTPRYLIKTRGQQVTLSCSPISGHRSVSWYQQTPGQGLQFLFEYFSETQRNKGNFPGRFSGRQFSNSRSEMNVSTLELGDSALYLCASSQGGTGTEAFFGQGTRLTVV.

The gene calls are TRBV7-4 and TRBJ1-1, with no clear D. This CDR3 region has 14 residues. Trimming took 2 bases from V and 3 from J, leaving 10 bases between them. Germline V gives CDR1 SGHVT, CDR2 SQSDAQ. CDR3 residues: CASSLLHGDTEAFF. CDR3 bases: TGTGCCAGCAGCTTATTACACGGGGACACTGAAGCTTTCTTT.

In DNA form, the CDR3 reads TGTGCCTGGAGCGCCGTAGGGGCACGGTACGGCTACACCTTC. This codes for CAWSAVGARYGYTF. The chain recombines TRBV30 with TRBJ1-2, with a possible D match to TRBD1 (5 bases). The germline V gene has CDR1 GTSNPN and CDR2 SVGIG (reference sequence). This CDR3 spans 14 amino acids. Trimming took 3 bases from V and 8 from J, leaving 19 bases between them. Supplemented by reference TRBV30 and TRBJ1-2, the full variable domain reads SQTIHQWPATLVQPVGSPLSLECTVEGTSNPNLYWYRQAAGRGLQLLFYSVGIGQISSEVPQNLSASRPQDRQFILSSKKLLLSDSGFYLCAWSAVGARYGYTFGSGTRLTVV.

J is TRBJ2-7 and V is TRBV5-1; TRBD2 agrees at 13 bases. The V gene end was trimmed by 0 bases and the J gene end by 4 bases; junction bases not matched to a gene: 7. The CDR3 contains 17 residues. Germline V gene data show CDR1 as SGHRS and CDR2 as YFSETQ. The CDR3 region has the DNA TGCGCCAGCAGCTTGGAACCGACTAGCGGGGGGACTTACGAGCAGTACTTC. This sequence encodes CASSLEPTSGGTYEQYF.

In this sample, this clone turned up a few times. The V and J genes are TRBV5-6 and TRBJ2-5; D not certain. Deletions cut 0 bases from V and 4 bases from J, with 4 bases between. This CDR3 is built from 12 residues. In germline, CDR1 is SGHDT, CDR2 YYEEEE. The CDR3 sequence is CASSLDPETQYF. CDR3 in DNA: TGTGCCAGCAGCTTGGACCCAGAGACCCAGTACTTC. Filled out from reference TRBV5-6 and TRBJ2-5, the complete variable domain reads DAGVTQSPTHLIKTRGQQVTLRCSPKSGHDTVSWYQQALGQGPQFIFQYYEEEERQRGNFPDRFSGHQFPNYSSELNVNALLLGDSALYLCASSLDPETQYFGPGTRLLVL.

The J gene is TRBJ2-7, the V gene TRBV11-2, with TRBD1 identical over 7 bases. V was pared by 7 bases and J by 5 bases, with 8 bases of the junction left unmatched. The CDR3 contains 13 residues. The germline gives CDR1 SGHAT, CDR2 FQNNGV. The DNA of the CDR3 is TGTGCCAGCACTACGACAGGGCGGAACGAGCAGTACTTC. Its translation is CASTTTGRNEQYF.

V and J are TRBV19 and TRBJ2-1; 8 bases match TRBD2. With 1 base clipped from V and 3 bases from J, the junction kept 5 bases outside the gene matches. Per the germline V gene, CDR1 is LNHDA and CDR2 is SQIVND (reference sequence). The CDR3 runs to 16 residues. The CDR3 DNA follows: TGTGCCAGTAGTATAGTCCCAGCGGGAGTCTACAATGAGCAGTTCTTC. Protein: CASSIVPAGVYNEQFF.

This chain joins TRBV4-2 and TRBJ2-7; the D call may be TRBD1 or TRBD2 (6 bases each). V lost 1 base, J lost 3 bases, and 10 bases lay in between. Germline assignment: CDR1 LGHNA and CDR2 YNFKEQ. The CDR3 covers 14 residues. The CDR3 DNA sequence: TGTGCCAGCAGCCAAGCAGGGGAGGTCTACGAGCAGTACTTC. This encodes CASSQAGEVYEQYF.

This clone has more than one count but fewer than ten. The chain combines TRBV7-9 with TRBJ1-2, with D uncertain. The germline gives CDR1 SEHNR, CDR2 FQNEAQ (reference sequence). The V and J ends lost 5 bases and 8 bases respectively, with 27 bases between them. The CDR3 is made up of 17 amino acids. The CDR3 reads CASSRMGAGQLGRGYTF. CDR3 in DNA: TGTGCCAGCAGCCGAATGGGCGCAGGTCAGCTGGGTAGAGGCTACACCTTC.

This clone was found a few times. This chain joins TRBV30 and TRBJ1-6; weak D call: TRBD1 (6 bases). Looked up from germline, CDR1 is GTSNPN and CDR2 is SVGIG (reference sequence). The CDR3 totals 15 residues. V lost 3 bases and J lost 2, with 11 bases in between. CDR3 nucleotide sequence: TGTGCCTGGAGGGTGCGGACAGCCTATAATTCACCCCTCCACTTT. It specifies CAWRVRTAYNSPLHF.

The chain is built from TRBV7-9 and TRBJ2-1; the D is unclear. Between the trimmed V and J ends, which lost 5 bases and 3 bases, there was a span of 14 bases. Germline V CDR1 and CDR2: SEHNR, FQNEAQ (reference sequence). The CDR3 covers 15 residues. Here the CDR3 DNA reads TGTGCCAGCAGCCCCCGGGCAGGTGACTACAATGAGCAGTTCTTC. As protein: CASSPRAGDYNEQFF.

V and J are TRBV6-5 and TRBJ1-1; D remains unclear. The CDR3 is made up of 15 amino acids. Trimming stripped 2 bases from V and 4 bases from J, with 14 bases between. The germline gives CDR1 MNHEY, CDR2 SVGAGI. The CDR3 sequence is CASSYRRTWGTEAFF. The CDR3 nucleotides read TGTGCCAGCAGTTACCGCCGAACATGGGGCACTGAAGCTTTCTTT.

This chain links TRBV7-6 with TRBJ2-1, with 12 bases lining up with TRBD2. The V and J ends lost 3 bases and 5 bases, in that order; junction bases with no gene match: 5. Germline assignment: CDR1 SGHVS and CDR2 FNYEAQ. CDR3 size: 16 residues. The CDR3 loop reads CASSLTSGGFNNEQFF. The DNA of the CDR3 is TGTGCCAGCAGCTTGACTAGCGGGGGATTTAACAATGAGCAGTTCTTC. The whole variable domain, filled in from reference TRBV7-6 and TRBJ2-1, reads GAGVSQSPRYKVTKRGQDVALRCDPISGHVSLYWYRQALGQGPEFLTYFNYEAQQDKSGLPNDRFSAERPEGSISTLTIQRTEQRDSAMYRCASSLTSGGFNNEQFFGPGTRLTVL.

In DNA form, the CDR3 reads TGTGCCAGCAGCATCGGACAGGGCAACCACTTC. Translating it yields CASSIGQGNHF. The V call is TRBV21-1, the J call TRBJ2-7; the table's D gene call, TRBD1, was not cross checked with the DNA. TRBV21-1 is annotated as a pseudogene. This CDR3 has 11 amino acids.

The chain combines TRBV7-9 with TRBJ2-3, with 7 positions matching TRBD1. The CDR3 consists of 15 residues. V was clipped by 5 bases and J by 0 bases; unmatched bases: 5. Germline loops: CDR1 SEHNR, CDR2 FQNEAQ (reference sequence). In DNA, the CDR3 is TGTGCCAGCAGCCCCCTGACAGGGAGCACAGATACGCAGTATTTT. Translated: CASSPLTGSTDTQYF.

The chain links TRBV7-9 to TRBJ2-5, with a weak D call TRBD2 (6 bases). Deletions cut 5 bases from V and 0 bases from J, with 22 bases between. CDR3 length equals 18 residues. Germline V lookup: CDR1 SEHNR, CDR2 FQNEAQ (reference sequence). The CDR3 DNA follows: TGTGCCAGCAGCGGGGGGAAGTGGCAGGGAGATTACCAAGAGACCCAGTACTTC. It is translated as CASSGGKWQGDYQETQYF.

Only one count was recorded for this clone. Distinct nucleotide sequences in the sample also encode this CDR3. V gene TRBV6-5 combines with J gene TRBJ2-7, with TRBD1 identical over 11 bases. The V and J ends lost 5 bases and 2 bases, in that order; junction bases with no gene match: 2. The CDR3 extends over 14 amino acids. Germline V gives CDR1 MNHEY, CDR2 SVGAGI. Here the CDR3 DNA reads TGTGCCAGCAGTCCGGGACAGGGGGCCTACGAGCAGTACTTC. Translated, it gives CASSPGQGAYEQYF.

The chain has TRBV7-2 and TRBJ2-4, with a tentative D call TRBD1 (8 bases). The V end was cut by 4 bases, the J end by 11 bases, with 18 bases between. Germline assignment: CDR1 SGHTA and CDR2 FQGNSA. The CDR3 length is 14 residues. DNA for the CDR3: TGTGCCAGCAGCTCGGACAGGGAGGGACACGTTCAGTACTTC. Translated, it gives CASSSDREGHVQYF.